These T cell receptor beta chains were read from a single sample in a study of T cells after yellow fever vaccination. Each CDR3 protein is one row after TCRdb ran MiXCR on the 5' RACE reads. This table has about 29,000 distinct CDR3 sequences, under 6% appearing once. The specimen was CD8+ T cells sorted from PBMCs, collected 10 days after the yellow fever booster vaccination. The source is a young man who received the YFV17D yellow fever vaccine. The conserved cysteine and the conserved F or W are not part of the CDR3 here. D genes are given only for firm matches. Each size is once, few, many or a size class.

D gene	clone size	V gene	J gene	CDR3 protein
TRBD1	many	TRBV15	TRBJ2-7	ATSRVGTGDREQY
.	many	TRBV7-9	TRBJ1-4	ASSLGGIEEKLF
TRBD2	many	TRBV5-7	TRBJ2-3	ASSLVGLAGGHLTDTQY
.	many	TRBV5-4	TRBJ2-5	ASSFAETQY
TRBD1	many	TRBV6-5	TRBJ1-1	ASSYLDTGGEVEAF
.	many	TRBV7-8	TRBJ2-2	ASSLARQNTGELF
TRBD1	once	TRBV5-6	TRBJ2-1	ASSPPGQHNEQF
.	many	TRBV6-5	TRBJ1-2	ASSYSVYTNYGYT
.	many	TRBV15	TRBJ2-2	ATSTHPSSGELF
.	many	TRBV9	TRBJ2-1	ASSVELTVNNEQF
TRBD2	many	TRBV20-1	TRBJ2-1	SARGPLAGSYNEQF
.	many	TRBV7-2	TRBJ2-3	ASSYLTDTQY
TRBD2	many	TRBV10-2	TRBJ2-5	ASGTSGSGLETQY
.	many	TRBV5-5	TRBJ2-1	ASSPVGSYNEQF
TRBD1	many	TRBV4-3	TRBJ2-5	ASSQQGTDPRETQY